A single sample gave rise to the 20 T cell receptor beta chains below, sequenced in a study of blood T cell repertoires in COVID-19. Sequenced by immunoSEQ multiplex PCR; TCRdb stores in-frame clones only, minus some. Of 430,000 or so clones detected, 70% to 90% appear once; the ten largest clones hold 0.8% to 0.85%. What was sequenced was peripheral blood. Receptor source: a man aged 18 to 30 with COVID-19, enrolled during active disease.

This chain joins TRBV24-1 and TRBJ2-2; 12 bases align to TRBD2. The V gene's germline CDR1 is KGHDR and CDR2 SFDVKD. J lost 5 bases, V lost 3 bases, and 3 bases had no gene match. This CDR3 contains 16 residues. For the CDR3, the DNA is TGTGCCACCAGTGATCGGACTAGCGGGACAACCGGGGAGCTGTTTTTT. Translated, it gives CATSDRTSGTTGELFF.

Only one count was recorded for this clone. This chain uses TRBV4-2 with TRBJ2-7, with 7 positions matching TRBD1. The trim removed 1 base at V and 7 bases at J, leaving 7 bases unmatched. The CDR3 totals 14 residues. The germline V gene has CDR1 LGHNA and CDR2 YNFKEQ. CDR3 DNA: TGTGCCAGCAGCCAAGGGAAGGGGGCTTGGGAGCAGTACTTC. Translating gives CASSQGKGAWEQYF.

This clone was recorded only once. The chain couples TRBV9 to TRBJ2-1, with 7 bases that match TRBD1. V trimming: 3 bases; J trimming: 7 bases; junction bases outside the gene matches: 7. Germline loops: CDR1 SGDLS, CDR2 YYNGEE. The CDR3 spans 14 residues. The CDR3: CASSGDPQGNEQFF. The CDR3 nucleotides are TGTGCCAGCAGCGGGGACCCACAGGGGAATGAGCAGTTCTTC.

This chain connects TRBV19 to TRBJ2-3; weak D call: TRBD1 (6 bases). Germline-derived CDR1 and CDR2 are LNHDA and SQIVND (reference sequence). The length of the CDR3 is 15 residues. In DNA form, the CDR3 reads TGTGCTAGCAAGCCGGGACATTCTAGCACAGATACGCAGTATTTT. This sequence encodes CASKPGHSSTDTQYF. The whole variable domain, remainder taken from reference TRBV19 and TRBJ2-3, is DGGITQSPKYLFRKEGQNVTLSCEQNLNHDAMYWYRQDPGQGLRLIYYSQIVNDFQKGDIAEGYSVSREKKESFPLTVTSAQKNPTAFYLCASKPGHSSTDTQYFGPGTRLTVL.

The V gene is TRBV5-4, the J gene TRBJ1-1; possibly TRBD1 for D (6 bases). In germline, CDR1 is SGHNT, CDR2 YYREEE (reference sequence). Between the trimmed V and J ends, which lost 0 bases and 3 bases, there was a span of 9 bases. CDR3 length: 14 amino acids. The CDR3 sequence is CASSLEGGYTEAFF. The CDR3 DNA sequence: TGTGCCAGCAGCTTGGAAGGGGGTTACACTGAAGCTTTCTTT.

This chain links TRBV6-5 with TRBJ1-2, with 8 bases matching TRBD1. This CDR3 is 14 amino acids long. The V gene end was trimmed by 6 bases and the J gene end by 7 bases; junction bases not matched to a gene: 10. Germline CDR1 and CDR2: MNHEY and SVGAGI. DNA for the CDR3: TGTGCCAGCAGCCCAGGACAGGGCGGTTTTGGCTACACCTTC. It yields the protein CASSPGQGGFGYTF.

J is TRBJ1-4 and V is TRBV10-1; 7 bases are a match to TRBD1. In germline, CDR1 is WNHNN, CDR2 SYGVQD (reference sequence). The V segment lost 5 bases and the J segment 5 bases; nucleotides outside the gene matches: 8. The CDR3 has 15 residues. The CDR3 DNA reads TGCGCCAGCAGTACCGGGACAGCGATGAATGAAAAACTGTTTTTT. It yields the protein CASSTGTAMNEKLFF.

The CDR3 sequence is CASSEGGPYEQYF. The CDR3, as DNA: TGCGCCAGCAGTGAGGGGGGCCCCTACGAGCAGTACTTC. V and J are TRBV10-2 and TRBJ2-7, with a possible D match to TRBD1 (6 bases). Germline lookup yields CDR1 WSHSY and CDR2 SAAADI. The V end lost 2 bases, the J end lost 2 bases, and 7 bases lay between the germline ends. This CDR3 is 13 amino acids long.

V and J are TRBV18 and TRBJ2-7; 10 bases fit TRBD2. The CDR3 length is 15 residues. The germline V gene encodes CDR1 KGHSH and CDR2 LQKENI. V was pared by 3 bases and J by 3 bases, with 5 bases of the junction left unmatched. The CDR3 DNA is TGTGCCAGCTCACCTACGGAGCGGGGGGGCTACGAGCAGTACTTC. The encoded protein is CASSPTERGGYEQYF.

This rearrangement joins TRBV30 to TRBJ2-3; 7 bases align to TRBD2. The J segment lost 2 bases and the V segment lost 5 bases, leaving 10 bases of the junction unmatched. The germline CDR1 and CDR2 sequences are GTSNPN and SVGIG (reference sequence). CDR3 size: 15 residues. The CDR3, as DNA: TGTGCCTGGGCGGAAGCGGGACTTTACACAGATACGCAGTATTTT. Encoded protein: CAWAEAGLYTDTQYF. The variable domain in full, with the rest retrieved from reference TRBV30 and TRBJ2-3, is SQTIHQWPATLVQPVGSPLSLECTVEGTSNPNLYWYRQAAGRGLQLLFYSVGIGQISSEVPQNLSASRPQDRQFILSSKKLLLSDSGFYLCAWAEAGLYTDTQYFGPGTRLTVL.

This clone has a handful of counts. V is TRBV18 and J is TRBJ1-5; 7 nucleotides line up with TRBD1. The junction had 6 bases not matched to a gene; V was cut back by 3 bases and J by 4 bases. Germline assignment: CDR1 KGHSH and CDR2 LQKENI. The CDR3 contains 15 residues. The CDR3 region has the DNA TGTGCCAGCTCACCCACGGACAGGCCAAATCAGCCCCAGCATTTT. This translates into CASSPTDRPNQPQHF.

The chain employs TRBV5-1 and TRBJ2-2; D unresolved. CDR1 is SGHRS and CDR2 is YFSETQ in the germline V gene. V was clipped by 0 bases and J by 6 bases, with 12 bases between them. CDR3 length: 15 residues. In DNA form, the CDR3 reads TGCGCCAGCAGCTTGGACCCCGCTAGTTCCGGGGAGCTGTTTTTT. Its protein is CASSLDPASSGELFF.

The rearrangement links TRBV7-9 to TRBJ2-1; 12 bases are shared with TRBD1. V was pared by 2 bases and J by 7 bases, with 6 bases of the junction left unmatched. This CDR3 spans 16 amino acids. The germline gives CDR1 SEHNR, CDR2 FQNEAQ (reference sequence). The CDR3: CASSLSGTGGENEQFF. The CDR3 coding sequence is TGTGCCAGCAGCTTATCCGGGACAGGGGGCGAGAATGAGCAGTTCTTC.

CDR3 amino acids: CASSYSETGNFNEQFF. For the CDR3, the DNA is TGTGCCAGCAGTTACTCAGAGACAGGGAATTTTAATGAGCAGTTCTTC. The chain uses TRBV6-5 and TRBJ2-1; 7 bases are a match to TRBD1. The junction had 9 bases not matched to a gene; V was cut back by 0 bases and J by 7 bases. The germline V gene has CDR1 MNHEY and CDR2 SVGAGI. This CDR3 is built from 16 residues.

The DNA for the CDR3 is TGTGCCAGCGACAGGGGACCGAACACTGAAGCTTTCTTT. Its protein product is CASDRGPNTEAFF. The genes are TRBV18 and TRBJ1-1, with TRBD1 identical over 8 bases. The germline CDR1 and CDR2 sequences are KGHSH and LQKENI. The CDR3 sequence is 13 residues long. With V trimmed by 8 bases and J by 1 base, 3 bases remained unmatched.

The V and J genes are TRBV6-5 and TRBJ2-3, with D uncertain. The CDR3 is 15 amino acids. CDR1 and CDR2 (germline): MNHEY, SVGAGI. V lost 0 bases to trimming and J lost 2 bases, with 9 bases between them. The CDR3 loop reads CASSYSIHSTDTQYF. The CDR3 region has the DNA TGTGCCAGCAGTTACTCGATTCACTCCACAGATACGCAGTATTTT.

V is TRBV19 and J is TRBJ1-6; tentative D call: TRBD1 (5 bases). The CDR3 has 14 residues. From germline, CDR1 is LNHDA and CDR2 SQIVND (reference sequence). V lost 0 bases to trimming and J lost 8 bases, with 8 bases between them. CDR3 nucleotides: TGTGCCAGTAGTATAGACCCCAGGGATTCACCCCTCCACTTT. It encodes CASSIDPRDSPLHF. The whole variable domain, remainder taken from reference TRBV19 and TRBJ1-6, is DGGITQSPKYLFRKEGQNVTLSCEQNLNHDAMYWYRQDPGQGLRLIYYSQIVNDFQKGDIAEGYSVSREKKESFPLTVTSAQKNPTAFYLCASSIDPRDSPLHFGNGTRLTVT.

The chain joins TRBV5-8 to TRBJ2-5; TRBD2 matches at 8 bases. Germline lookup yields CDR1 SGHTS and CDR2 YDEGEE. J was trimmed by 5 bases and V by 2 bases; bases with no gene match: 11. CDR3 length: 16 amino acids. The CDR3 loop is CASSFDGGGRMETQYF. The CDR3 DNA follows: TGTGCCAGCAGCTTTGACGGGGGGGGACGGATGGAGACCCAGTACTTC.

V is TRBV19 and J is TRBJ1-4, with TRBD1 identical over 8 bases. CDR1 and CDR2 (germline): LNHDA, SQIVND (reference sequence). Trimming cost V 4 bases and J 8 bases; bases outside gene matches: 12. The CDR3 spans 16 residues. In DNA form, the CDR3 reads TGTGCCAGTAGTACCCCCCAAGGACAGGGTTTCGAAAAACTGTTTTTT. This sequence encodes CASSTPQGQGFEKLFF.

V and J are TRBV6-1 and TRBJ1-1; D remains ambiguous. In germline, CDR1 is MNHNS, CDR2 SASEGT. This CDR3 spans 13 amino acids. The V end lost 2 bases, the J end lost 2 bases, and 6 bases lay between the germline ends. CDR3 sequence reads: CASSEPSNTEAFF. As DNA, the CDR3 is TGTGCCAGCAGTGAACCCTCCAACACTGAAGCTTTCTTT.